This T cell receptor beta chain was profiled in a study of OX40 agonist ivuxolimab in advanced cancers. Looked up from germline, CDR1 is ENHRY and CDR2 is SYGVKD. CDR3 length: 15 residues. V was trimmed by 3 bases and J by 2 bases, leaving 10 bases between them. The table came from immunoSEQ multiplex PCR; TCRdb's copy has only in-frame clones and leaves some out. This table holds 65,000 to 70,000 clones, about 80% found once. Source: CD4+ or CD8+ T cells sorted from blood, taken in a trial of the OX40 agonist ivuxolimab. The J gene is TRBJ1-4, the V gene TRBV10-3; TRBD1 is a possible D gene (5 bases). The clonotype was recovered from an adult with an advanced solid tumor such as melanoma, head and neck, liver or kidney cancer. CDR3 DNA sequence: TGTGCCATCAGTGAATGGGGGACCACTAATGAAAAACTGTTTTTT. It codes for CAISEWGTTNEKLFF.